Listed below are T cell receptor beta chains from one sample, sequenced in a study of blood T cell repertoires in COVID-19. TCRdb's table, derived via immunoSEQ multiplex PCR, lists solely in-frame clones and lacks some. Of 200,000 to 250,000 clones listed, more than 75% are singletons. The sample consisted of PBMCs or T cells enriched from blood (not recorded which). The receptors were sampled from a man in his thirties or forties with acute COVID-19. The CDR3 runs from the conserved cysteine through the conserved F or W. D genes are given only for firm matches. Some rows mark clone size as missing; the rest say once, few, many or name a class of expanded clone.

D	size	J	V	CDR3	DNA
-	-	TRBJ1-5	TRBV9	CASSVGGGRNQPQHF	TGTGCCAGCAGCGTAGGTGGAGGGCGTAATCAGCCCCAGCATTTT
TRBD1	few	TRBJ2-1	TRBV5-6	CASSLSRDRGAWDRNEQFF	TGTGCCAGCAGCTTGTCGAGGGACAGGGGGGCTTGGGATCGAAATGAGCAGTTCTTC
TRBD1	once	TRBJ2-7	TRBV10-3	CAISVPGTGETGMFYEQYF	TGTGCCATCAGTGTGCCCGGGACGGGCGAGACAGGGATGTTTTACGAGCAGTACTTC
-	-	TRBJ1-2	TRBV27	CASSSDIRRVGGYTF	TGTGCCAGCAGTTCGGACATCCGAAGAGTGGGTGGCTACACCTTC
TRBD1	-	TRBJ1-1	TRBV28	CASSSGQGVTEAFF	TGTGCCAGCAGTTCGGGACAGGGGGTGACTGAAGCTTTCTTT
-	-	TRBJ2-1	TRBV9	CASSVSGERNNEQFF	TGTGCCAGCAGCGTGTCCGGGGAACGGAACAATGAGCAGTTCTTC
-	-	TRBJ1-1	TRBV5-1	CASSLQGFDTEAFF	TGCGCCAGCAGCTTACAGGGTTTTGACACTGAAGCTTTCTTT
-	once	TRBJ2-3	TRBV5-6	CASSLGTYGTDTQYF	TGTGCCAGCAGCTTGGGGACATACGGCACAGATACGCAGTATTTT
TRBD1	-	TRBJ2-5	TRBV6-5	CASSKPGTGEETQYF	TGTGCCAGCAGTAAACCCGGGACAGGGGAAGAGACCCAGTACTTC
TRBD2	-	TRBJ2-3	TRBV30	CAAASGGDYTDTQYF	TGTGCGGCGGCTAGCGGGGGGGATTACACAGATACGCAGTATTTT
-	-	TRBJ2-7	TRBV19	CASSSPGLRDYEQYF	TGTGCCAGTAGTTCCCCGGGTCTACGCGACTACGAGCAGTACTTC
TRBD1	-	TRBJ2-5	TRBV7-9	CASGGDRAIEETQYF	TGTGCCAGCGGAGGCGACAGGGCTATTGAAGAGACCCAGTACTTC
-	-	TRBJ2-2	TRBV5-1	CASSLGGTQNTGELFF	TGCGCCAGCAGCTTGGGTGGGACACAGAACACCGGGGAGCTGTTTTTT
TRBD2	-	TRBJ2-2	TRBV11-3	CASSLSGLAGGMNTGELFF	TGTGCCAGCAGCTTATCCGGACTAGCGGGGGGCATGAACACCGGGGAGCTGTTTTTT
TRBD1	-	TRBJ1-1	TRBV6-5	CASRETGFGTEAFF	TGTGCCAGCAGGGAGACAGGGTTCGGTACTGAAGCTTTCTTT
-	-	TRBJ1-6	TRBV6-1	CASSETGQPLSDSPLHF	TGTGCCAGCAGTGAAACTGGACAACCCCTCTCAGATTCACCCCTCCACTTT
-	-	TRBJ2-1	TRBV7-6	CASSLFPGAEQFF	TGTGCCAGCAGCTTATTCCCTGGGGCTGAGCAGTTCTTC
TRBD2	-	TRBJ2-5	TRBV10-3	CAISERGGSWTQYF	TGTGCCATCAGTGAGCGGGGGGGGTCCTGGACCCAGTACTTC
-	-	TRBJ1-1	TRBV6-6	CASSYSGFEAFF	TGTGCCAGCAGTTACAGCGGCTTTGAAGCTTTCTTT
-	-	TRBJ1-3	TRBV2	CASSEPYSGNTIYF	TGTGCCAGCAGTGAACCCTACAGTGGAAACACCATATATTTT
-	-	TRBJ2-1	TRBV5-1	CASSLIQGGEQFF	TGCGCCAGCAGCTTGATACAGGGAGGGGAGCAGTTCTTC
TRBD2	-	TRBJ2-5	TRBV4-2	CASSQEAGGAILEETQYF	TGTGCCAGCAGCCAAGAAGCCGGGGGGGCGATTTTAGAAGAGACCCAGTACTTC
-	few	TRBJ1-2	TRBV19	CASSTTASYGYTF	TGTGCCAGTAGCACGACAGCGAGCTATGGCTACACCTTC
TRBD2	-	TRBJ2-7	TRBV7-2	CASSLILAGTYEQYF	TGTGCCAGCAGCTTAATACTAGCGGGGACCTACGAGCAGTACTTC